This TCR beta chain was documented in a study of PD-L1 blockade in urothelial cancer (dated by TCRdb to between 2016 and 2019). About the full investigation: All patients started therapy around 2014 and received atezolizumab 1,200 mg intravenously every 3 weeks. About 90% of the roughly 30 patients were identified as males with urothelial cancer of bladder origin, and a prior smoking history was reported by 18 of 29 patients. Patients had an ECOG performance status of 0 or 1 and had received between 0 and 3 prior chemotherapy regimens. Blood samples were analyzed 3 weeks after the start of treatment (second dose) and 6 weeks after the start of treatment. Blood samples yielded a median of 141,255 T cells and some 80,000 unique TCRs, with median clonality roughly 0.085. Somatic, immune and clinical correlates of response to PD-L1 blockade with atezolizumab in urothelial cancer were the focus of an exploratory multi-omic analysis. Pretreatment tumor samples, along with matched peripheral blood serially collected before and after atezolizumab treatment, were subjected to TCR sequencing. Progression-free survival longer than 6 months counted as durable clinical benefit, and TCR features were additionally tested against both progression-free and overall survival. In the same patients who had TCR sequencing, pretreatment tumors also underwent whole exome sequencing and RNA sequencing. Durable clinical benefit was achieved by nine patients but not by the remaining 20. Pretreatment blood TCR-seq was available for nearly 30 patients, at least one posttreatment blood collection was obtained for around 25 patients, and tumor TCR-seq was available for around 25 patients. What the work shows at the level of the full study, not this receptor alone: Small sample size (n ≈ 29) and many exploratory analyses mean the results are intended to be hypothesis-generating. Improved progression-free and overall survival was associated with having pretreatment peripheral blood TCR clonality below the median. Patients with durable benefit showed greater expansion of tumor-associated TCR clones in peripheral blood 3 weeks after starting treatment (n ≈ 20, p = 0.022).

Each PCR received spiked-in synthetic TCR analog templates so that absolute template abundance could be estimated from read counts. The immunoSEQ assay used bias-controlled V and J gene primers to amplify TCRbeta CDR3 regions from genomic DNA. Sequencing of rearranged TCRbeta segments was done at approximately 20X coverage. The authors' analysis ran thus. Clustering was used to correct sequencing errors, and CDR3s were annotated against IMGT to assign V, D and J genes. Downstream analyses used only productive TCRbeta rearrangements and left out out-of-frame or stop-codon sequences. Clonality was calculated as one minus the Shannon entropy normalized by the log of the number of unique productive sequences. Fisher's exact test with Benjamini-Hochberg correction, using a cutoff of adjusted p below 0.01, was how clones that differed between time points or between blood and tumor were identified. TCRdb obtained this table from immuneACCESS and retained in-frame rearrangements with V and J assigned. These tables miss some clones; where compared with another copy, unresolved V genes account for less than half of the shortfall, and the remainder is unexplained. V, J and clone size reflect that table, while D and trimming were determined from the DNA. A total of 70,000 or so clones appear in this sample, about 89% of them only once. The top ten constitute less than 3.5% of the sample.

Taken from the germline V gene, the CDR1 and CDR2 loops are SGHDN and FVKESK. V ends up 2 bases short and J 5 bases short, with an unmatched junction base count of 9. The CDR3 runs 17 residues from the cysteine to the phenylalanine. Only CDR3 DNA is held: 51 bases, read in frame from base 1. Comments on this clone: Its binding antigen is unknown. No qualities accompany the bases; no much larger clone lies one base away.

The cohort included some 30 patients with locally advanced or metastatic urothelial carcinoma who were treated at Memorial Sloan Kettering on a trial protocol. Peripheral blood mononuclear cells were collected pretreatment and during treatment, with between 1 and 8 total time points obtained per patient. The Qiagen DNeasy Blood extraction kit was used to purify genomic DNA from total PBMCs and tumor samples. PBMCs were collected pretreatment and during treatment, and were isolated and stored as previously described. The TCR sequence derives from a man in his 60s with urothelial cancer. Material: PBMCs, obtained around atezolizumab (anti-PD-L1) treatment. The chain uses TRBV14 and TRBJ2-5; 12 central bases correspond to TRBD2. The CDR3: CASSQLLGLAGSETQYF. DNA sequence: TGTGCCAGCAGCCAACTACTGGGACTAGCGGGCTCGGAGACCCAGTACTTC.